This T cell receptor beta chain emerged from a study of T cells after yellow fever vaccination. Study observations and caveats: High-abundance clonotypes from the bulk population could contaminate FACS-sorted repertoires. CD4 and CD8 compartments shared a small share of clonotypes, likely from convergent recombination.

The CDR3 is 15 residues long. CDR1 is SNHLY, CDR2 FYNNEI, per germline. The V and J ends lost 1 base and 6 bases respectively, with 12 bases between them. Template switching with 5'RACE generated the TCR cDNA and added a universal primer site and UMIs. Each CDR3 protein is one row after TCRdb ran MiXCR on the 5' RACE reads. The sample lists some 350,000 distinct CDR3 sequences, roughly 8.7% occurring once. Notes on this clonotype: Its target is not known.

The chain combines TRBV2 with TRBJ1-4, with a tentative D call TRBD1 (6 bases). This sequence originates from a man in his late teens or twenties who received the YFV17D yellow fever vaccine. The specimen was PBMCs, collected on the day of the first yellow fever vaccination. CDR3 nucleotide sequence: TGTGCCAGCAGTGAAGTTGGGGGCTGGGATGAAAAACTGTTTTTT. Its translation is CASSEVGGWDEKLFF.